Listed here are 12 T cell receptor beta chains from one sample, sequenced in a study of T cell responses to AZD1222 COVID-19 vaccine. Profiling relied on immunoSEQ multiplex PCR, and the TCRdb table lists in-frame clones only, not all of them. There are approximately 140,000 clones in the sample; roughly 94% occur only once, and roughly 1.3% lies in the top ten. Source: peripheral blood, taken on day 0 of AZD1222 vaccination. These receptors came from an adult in good health.

The chain uses TRBV29-1 and TRBJ2-5; no reliable D call. V shed 6 bases and J shed 10 bases, with 9 bases lying between them. The CDR3 runs 9 residues. Per the germline V gene, CDR1 is SQVTM and CDR2 is ANQGSEA. Written as DNA, the CDR3 is TGCAGCGTCTCCCCAGGCCAGTACTTC. Its translation: CSVSPGQYF.

This clone appeared once. The gene calls are TRBV28 and TRBJ1-5; 10 bases align to TRBD1. The length of the CDR3 is 16 residues. Germline lookup yields CDR1 MDHEN and CDR2 SYDVKM. The trim removed 2 bases at V and 4 bases at J, leaving 5 bases unmatched. The CDR3 is CASSLRDRGVNQPQHF. For the CDR3, the DNA is TGTGCCAGCAGTTTACGGGACAGGGGAGTGAATCAGCCCCAGCATTTT.

This clone was seen more than once but under ten times. The chain combines TRBV7-7 with TRBJ2-6; D remains unclear. Germline V gene sequence: CDR1 SSHAT, CDR2 FNYEAQ (reference sequence). This CDR3 is built from 16 residues. Trimming took 5 bases from V and 1 from J, leaving 12 bases between them. The CDR3 DNA follows: TGTGCCAGCAGCCCGAACCCCGGATCTGGGGCCAACGTCCTGACTTTC. It translates to CASSPNPGSGANVLTF.

This sequence joins TRBV28 and TRBJ2-6; D gene ambiguous. V was cut by 6 bases and J by 4 bases, with 19 bases left in between. This CDR3 is built from 17 residues. CDR1 and CDR2 (germline): MDHEN, SYDVKM. Here the CDR3 reads CASSQPQGLLGANVLTF. DNA of the CDR3: TGTGCCAGCAGCCAACCCCAAGGCCTTTTGGGGGCCAACGTCCTGACTTTC.

CDR3: CASSPRTWTGRGQPQHF. The CDR3 bases are TGTGCCAGCAGCCCCCGTACTTGGACAGGACGGGGTCAGCCCCAGCATTTT. The chain has TRBV7-8 and TRBJ1-5; 7 bases are a match to TRBD1. The V gene's germline CDR1 is SGHVS and CDR2 FQNEAQ. The J segment lost 6 bases and the V segment lost 5 bases, leaving 16 bases of the junction unmatched. The CDR3 totals 17 residues. Filled out from reference TRBV7-8 and TRBJ1-5, the complete variable domain reads GAGVSQSPRYKVAKRGQDVALRCDPISGHVSLFWYQQALGQGPEFLTYFQNEAQLDKSGLPSDRFFAERPEGSVSTLKIQRTQQEDSAVYLCASSPRTWTGRGQPQHFGDGTRLSIL.

This clone occurred once. The gene calls are TRBV18 and TRBJ1-3, with TRBD1 as a possible D gene (6 bases). V lost 8 bases and J 6 bases, leaving 20 bases between the germline ends. The V gene's germline CDR1 is KGHSH and CDR2 LQKENI. CDR3 length equals 15 residues. The CDR3 region is CASAGEQGTLNTIYF. The CDR3 DNA reads TGTGCCAGCGCCGGAGAACAGGGCACTCTAAACACCATATATTTT.

The chain links TRBV11-2 to TRBJ1-1, with 7 bases lining up with TRBD1. The CDR3 consists of 14 residues. Germline V gene sequence: CDR1 SGHAT, CDR2 FQNNGV. V lost 2 bases to trimming and J lost 5 bases; unmatched junction nucleotides: 5. CDR3 region: CASSLSGGETEAFF. The CDR3 bases are TGTGCCAGCAGCTTATCAGGGGGTGAGACTGAAGCTTTCTTT.

The rearrangement uses TRBV19 and TRBJ1-1; the D gene is possibly TRBD1 (5 bases). V dropped 3 bases and J dropped 5 bases, with 16 bases sitting between them. The CDR3 has 15 residues. Germline V lookup: CDR1 LNHDA, CDR2 SQIVND (reference sequence). In DNA, the CDR3 is TGTGCCAGTAGTATCCCCGGGGGAAGGCGGACTGAAGCTTTCTTT. As protein: CASSIPGGRRTEAFF.

The chain combines TRBV5-1 with TRBJ1-4, with D unclear. V was cut by 0 bases and J by 0 bases, with 12 bases left in between. The length of the CDR3 is 17 residues. In germline, CDR1 is SGHRS, CDR2 YFSETQ. CDR3 loop: CASSLEGRRATNEKLFF. The CDR3 DNA reads TGCGCCAGCAGCTTGGAGGGCAGGCGTGCAACTAATGAAAAACTGTTTTTT.

This sequence joins TRBV5-1 and TRBJ2-1; the match to TRBD2 covers 9 bases. Germline trimming cut 4 bases from V and 4 bases from J; bases unmatched to any gene: 12. CDR1 and CDR2 from the germline V gene are SGHRS and YFSETQ. The CDR3 extends over 17 amino acids. The CDR3 sequence is CASSLFSSGAIYNEQFF. In DNA, the CDR3 is TGCGCCAGCAGCCTGTTCTCTAGCGGGGCGATTTACAATGAGCAGTTCTTC.

The chain employs TRBV7-3 and TRBJ1-2, with TRBD1 as a possible D gene (6 bases). V was cut by 9 bases and J by 8 bases, with 19 bases left in between. This CDR3 has 13 residues. Germline CDR1 is SGHTA and CDR2 is FQGTGA. CDR3 nucleotide sequence: TGTGCCAGGCCACCGGGACATTCGTCCGGCTACACCTTC. This sequence encodes CARPPGHSSGYTF.

V gene TRBV30 combines with J gene TRBJ2-3, with D possibly matching TRBD1 (5 bases). CDR3 length: 13 residues. The V and J ends lost 0 bases and 2 bases respectively, with 6 bases between them. Germline V CDR1 and CDR2: GTSNPN, SVGIG (reference sequence). In nucleotides, the CDR3 is TGTGCCTGGAGTGTACAGGTCACAGATACGCAGTATTTT. This sequence encodes CAWSVQVTDTQYF.